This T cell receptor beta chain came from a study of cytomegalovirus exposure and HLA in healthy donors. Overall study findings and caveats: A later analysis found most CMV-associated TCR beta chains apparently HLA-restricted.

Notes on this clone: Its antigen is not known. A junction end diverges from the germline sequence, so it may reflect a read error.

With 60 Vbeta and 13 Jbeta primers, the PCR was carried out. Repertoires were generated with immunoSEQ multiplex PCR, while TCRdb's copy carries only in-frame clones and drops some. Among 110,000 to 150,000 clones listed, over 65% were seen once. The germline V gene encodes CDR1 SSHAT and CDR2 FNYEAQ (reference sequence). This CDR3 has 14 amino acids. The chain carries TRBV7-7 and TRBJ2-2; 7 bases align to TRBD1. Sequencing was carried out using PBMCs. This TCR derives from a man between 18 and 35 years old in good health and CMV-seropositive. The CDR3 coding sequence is TGTGCTAGCAGACCGACAGGGAACCCCGGGGAGCTGTTTTTT. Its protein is CASRPTGNPGELFF.